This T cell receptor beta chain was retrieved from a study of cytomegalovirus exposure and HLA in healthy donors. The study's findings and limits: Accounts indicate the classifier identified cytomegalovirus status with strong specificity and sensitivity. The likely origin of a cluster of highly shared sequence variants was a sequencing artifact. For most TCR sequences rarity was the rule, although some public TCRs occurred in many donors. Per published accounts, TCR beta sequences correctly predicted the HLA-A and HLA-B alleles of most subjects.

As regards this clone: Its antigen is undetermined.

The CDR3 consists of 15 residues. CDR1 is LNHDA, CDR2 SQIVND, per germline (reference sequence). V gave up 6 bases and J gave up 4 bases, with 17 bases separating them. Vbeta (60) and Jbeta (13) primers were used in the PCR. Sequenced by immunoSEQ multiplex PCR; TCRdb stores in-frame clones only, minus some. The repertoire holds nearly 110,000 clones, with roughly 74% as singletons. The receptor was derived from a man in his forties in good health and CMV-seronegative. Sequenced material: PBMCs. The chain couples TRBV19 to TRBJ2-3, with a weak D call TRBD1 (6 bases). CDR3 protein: CASSPGQQTSDTQYF. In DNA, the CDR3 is TGTGCCAGTAGCCCGGGACAACAGACGTCAGATACGCAGTATTTT.